One and the same sample provided the 9 T cell receptor beta chains below, sequenced in a study of blood T cell repertoires in COVID-19. Measured with immunoSEQ multiplex PCR; TCRdb has only the in-frame clones, and not every one. Among roughly 250,000 clones listed, 70% to 90% were seen once. Sequencing used PBMCs or T cells enriched from blood (not recorded which). The receptors here all came from a man aged 45-65 years who had been exposed to COVID-19.

V usage is TRBV5-6 and J usage is TRBJ1-4; D uncertain. CDR1 SGHDT and CDR2 YYEEEE come from the germline V gene. The CDR3 has 14 amino acids. The V end lost 2 bases, the J end lost 8 bases, and 13 bases lay between the germline ends. The CDR3 nucleotides are TGTGCCAGCAGCTTCGTCCGGGGTGAAGAAAAACTGTTTTTT. It codes for CASSFVRGEEKLFF.

This clone was seen more than once but under ten times. The CDR3 reads CASSGATNEKLFF. In DNA, the CDR3 is TGTGCGTCCTCCGGAGCAACTAATGAAAAACTGTTTTTT. This chain uses TRBV9 with TRBJ1-4; no clear D gene. The CDR3 loop spans 13 amino acids. Germline V lookup: CDR1 SGDLS, CDR2 YYNGEE.

The CDR3 here is CAWDRLHNTEAFF. The CDR3 bases are TGTGCCTGGGACAGGCTACATAACACTGAAGCTTTCTTT. The gene calls are TRBV30 and TRBJ1-1, with a tentative D call TRBD1 (6 bases). The CDR3 consists of 13 residues. V lost 5 bases and J 2 bases, leaving 12 bases between the germline ends. Germline lookup yields CDR1 GTSNPN and CDR2 SVGIG (reference sequence).

This clone was recorded only once. V is TRBV28 and J is TRBJ1-1, with no clear D. Germline lookup yields CDR1 MDHEN and CDR2 SYDVKM. V was trimmed by 8 bases and J by 0 bases, leaving 10 bases between them. The length of the CDR3 is 13 residues. CDR3 protein: CASRGQLNTEAFF. The DNA of the CDR3 is TGTGCCAGCCGCGGGCAGTTGAACACTGAAGCTTTCTTT. Supplemented by reference TRBV28 and TRBJ1-1, the full variable domain reads DVKVTQSSRYLVKRTGEKVFLECVQDMDHENMFWYRQDPGLGLRLIYFSYDVKMKEKGDIPEGYSVSREKKERFSLILESASTNQTSMYLCASRGQLNTEAFFGQGTRLTVV.

The J gene is TRBJ2-3, the V gene TRBV27; a weak D match, TRBD2 (7 bases). Trimming removed 6 bases from V and 7 bases from J, with 20 bases in between. CDR1 MNHEY and CDR2 SMNVEV come from the germline V gene (reference sequence). This CDR3 spans 15 amino acids. CDR3 amino acids: CASSLAGGGHYTQYF. Written as DNA, the CDR3 is TGTGCCAGCAGCTTAGCCGGCGGGGGCCATTATACGCAGTATTTT.

The chain has TRBV7-2 and TRBJ2-5, with TRBD1 identical over 8 bases. Germline V CDR1 and CDR2: SGHTA, FQGNSA. Germline trimming cut 4 bases from V and 5 bases from J; bases unmatched to any gene: 15. CDR3 length: 17 residues. The CDR3 DNA is TGTGCCAGCAGCTCATACCGGGACAGGAGACTTAGGGAGACCCAGTACTTC. This translates into CASSSYRDRRLRETQYF.

The CDR3 region has the DNA TGCGCCAGCAGCGCCACAGGAAACTATGGCTACACCTTC. Its protein is CASSATGNYGYTF. The chain combines TRBV5-1 with TRBJ1-2; weak D call: TRBD1 (5 bases). V lost 4 bases to trimming and J lost 2 bases, with 9 bases between them. Germline V gives CDR1 SGHRS, CDR2 YFSETQ. The CDR3 contains 13 residues.

The chain's CDR3 is CATSSRPIGGQPQHF. The DNA of the CDR3 is TGTGCCACCAGCTCCCGCCCTATAGGGGGTCAGCCCCAGCATTTT. The chain has TRBV15 and TRBJ1-5; TRBD1 might be the D (6 bases). The V end was cut by 5 bases, the J end by 6 bases, with 17 bases between. Germline loops: CDR1 LNHNV, CDR2 YYDKDF (reference sequence). This CDR3 spans 15 amino acids.

The chain recombines TRBV10-3 with TRBJ2-7; 7 bases are shared with TRBD2. Germline V gene lookup returns CDR1 ENHRY and CDR2 SYGVKD. The V segment lost 5 bases and the J segment 5 bases; nucleotides outside the gene matches: 15. The CDR3 consists of 16 residues. This chain's CDR3 is CAISPLGGRGRDEQYV. The DNA of the CDR3 is TGTGCCATCAGTCCTCTTGGGGGGAGAGGGAGGGACGAGCAGTACGTC.